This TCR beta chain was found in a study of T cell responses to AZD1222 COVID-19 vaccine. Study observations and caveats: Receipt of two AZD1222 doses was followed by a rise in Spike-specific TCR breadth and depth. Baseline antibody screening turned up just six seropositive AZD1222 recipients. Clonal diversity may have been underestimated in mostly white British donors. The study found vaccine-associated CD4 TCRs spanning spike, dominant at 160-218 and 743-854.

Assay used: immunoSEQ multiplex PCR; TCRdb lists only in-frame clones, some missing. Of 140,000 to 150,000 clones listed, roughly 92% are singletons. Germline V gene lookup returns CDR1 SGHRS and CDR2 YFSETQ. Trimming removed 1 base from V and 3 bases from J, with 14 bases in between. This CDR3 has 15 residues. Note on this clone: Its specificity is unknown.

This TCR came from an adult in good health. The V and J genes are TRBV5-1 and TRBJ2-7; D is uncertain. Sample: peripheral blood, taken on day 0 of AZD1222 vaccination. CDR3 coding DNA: TGCGCCAGCAGCTTGAATCGGGTAGGGATCTACGAGCAGTACTTC. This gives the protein CASSLNRVGIYEQYF.